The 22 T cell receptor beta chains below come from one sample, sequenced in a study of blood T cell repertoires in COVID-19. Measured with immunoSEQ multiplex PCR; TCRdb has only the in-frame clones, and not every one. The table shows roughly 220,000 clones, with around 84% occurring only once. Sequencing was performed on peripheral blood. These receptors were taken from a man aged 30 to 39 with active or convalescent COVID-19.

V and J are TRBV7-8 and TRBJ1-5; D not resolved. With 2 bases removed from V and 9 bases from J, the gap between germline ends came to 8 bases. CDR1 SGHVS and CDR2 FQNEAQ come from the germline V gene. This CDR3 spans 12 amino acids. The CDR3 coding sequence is TGTGCCAGCAGCTTACCTGGAGGGCCCCAGCATTTT. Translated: CASSLPGGPQHF.

Here the CDR3 DNA reads TGTGCCAGCAGTTTGGGCGTGCGAGGCTACACCTTC. Amino acids: CASSLGVRGYTF. The chain recombines TRBV28 with TRBJ1-2, with no clear D. CDR1 and CDR2 (germline): MDHEN, SYDVKM. V lost 3 bases and J 8 bases, leaving 10 bases between the germline ends. This CDR3 has 12 residues.

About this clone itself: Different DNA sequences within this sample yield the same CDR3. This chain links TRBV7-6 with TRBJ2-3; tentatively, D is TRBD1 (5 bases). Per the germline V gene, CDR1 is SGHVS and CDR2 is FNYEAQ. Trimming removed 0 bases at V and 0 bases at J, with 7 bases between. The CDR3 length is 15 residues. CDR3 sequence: CASSLAGASTDTQYF. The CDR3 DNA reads TGTGCCAGCAGCTTAGCTGGGGCGAGCACAGATACGCAGTATTTT.

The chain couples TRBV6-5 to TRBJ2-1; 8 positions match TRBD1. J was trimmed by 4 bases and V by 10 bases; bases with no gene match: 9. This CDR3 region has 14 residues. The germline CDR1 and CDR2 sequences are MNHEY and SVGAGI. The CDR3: CATSRDRGYNEQFF. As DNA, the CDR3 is TGTGCCACATCCAGAGACAGGGGATACAATGAGCAGTTCTTC.

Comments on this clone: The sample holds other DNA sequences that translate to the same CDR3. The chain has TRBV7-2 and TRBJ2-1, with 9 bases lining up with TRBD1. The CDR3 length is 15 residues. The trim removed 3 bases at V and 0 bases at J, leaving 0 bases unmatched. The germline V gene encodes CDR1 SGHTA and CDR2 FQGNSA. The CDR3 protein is CASSLDRGSYNEQFF. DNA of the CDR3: TGTGCCAGCAGCTTGGACAGGGGCTCCTACAATGAGCAGTTCTTC. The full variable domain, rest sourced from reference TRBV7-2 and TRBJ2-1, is GAGVSQSPSNKVTEKGKDVELRCDPISGHTALYWYRQSLGQGLEFLIYFQGNSAPDKSGLPSDRFSAERTGGSVSTLTIQRTQQEDSAVYLCASSLDRGSYNEQFFGPGTRLTVL.

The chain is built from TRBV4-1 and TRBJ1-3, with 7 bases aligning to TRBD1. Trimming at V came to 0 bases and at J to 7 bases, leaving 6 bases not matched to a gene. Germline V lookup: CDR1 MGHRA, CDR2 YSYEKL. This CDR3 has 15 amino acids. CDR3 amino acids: CASSQDLVGQNTIYF. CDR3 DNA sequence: TGCGCCAGCAGCCAAGATCTTGTGGGACAGAACACCATATATTTT.

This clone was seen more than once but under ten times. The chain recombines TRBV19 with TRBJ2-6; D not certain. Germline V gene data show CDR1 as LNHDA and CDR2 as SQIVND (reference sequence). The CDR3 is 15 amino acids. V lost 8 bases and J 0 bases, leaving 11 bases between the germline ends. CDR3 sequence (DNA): TGTGCCAGTGTCAGTGTCAGCTCTGGGGCCAACGTCCTGACTTTC. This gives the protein CASVSVSSGANVLTF.

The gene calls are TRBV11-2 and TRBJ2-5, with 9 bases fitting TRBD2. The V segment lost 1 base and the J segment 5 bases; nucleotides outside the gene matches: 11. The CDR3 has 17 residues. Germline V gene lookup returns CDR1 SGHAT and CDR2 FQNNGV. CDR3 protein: CASSLGQASGTRETQYF. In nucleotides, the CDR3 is TGTGCCAGCAGCTTAGGTCAGGCTAGCGGGACTCGGGAGACCCAGTACTTC.

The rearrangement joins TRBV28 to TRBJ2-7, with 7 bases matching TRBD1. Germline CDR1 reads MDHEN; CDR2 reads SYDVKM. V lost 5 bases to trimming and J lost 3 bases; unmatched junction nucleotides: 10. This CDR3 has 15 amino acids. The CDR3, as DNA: TGTGCCAGCAGTCTACCCGCCCGACAGGGCTACGAGCAGTACTTC. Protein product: CASSLPARQGYEQYF.

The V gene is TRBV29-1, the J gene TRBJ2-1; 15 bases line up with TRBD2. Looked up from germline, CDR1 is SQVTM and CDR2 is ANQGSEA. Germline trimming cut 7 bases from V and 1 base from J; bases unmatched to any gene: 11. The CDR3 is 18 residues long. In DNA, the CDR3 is TGCAGCGCCGCCGGACTAGCGGGAGGGGTGAGATCCTACAATGAGCAGTTCTTC. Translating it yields CSAAGLAGGVRSYNEQFF.

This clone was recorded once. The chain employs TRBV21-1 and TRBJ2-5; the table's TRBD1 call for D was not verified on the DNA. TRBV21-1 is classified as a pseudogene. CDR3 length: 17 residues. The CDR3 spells CASSKVVGQVNQETQYF. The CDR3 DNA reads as TGTGCCAGCAGCAAAGTAGTCGGACAGGTCAACCAAGAGACCCAGTACTTC.

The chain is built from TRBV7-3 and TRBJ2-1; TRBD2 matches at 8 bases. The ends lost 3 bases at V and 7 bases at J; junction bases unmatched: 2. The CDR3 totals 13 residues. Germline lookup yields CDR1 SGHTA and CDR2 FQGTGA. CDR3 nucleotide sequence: TGTGCCAGCAGCTTTTTAGCGGGGAATGAGCAGTTCTTC. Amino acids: CASSFLAGNEQFF. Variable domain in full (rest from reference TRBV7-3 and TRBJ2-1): GAGVSQTPSNKVTEKGKYVELRCDPISGHTALYWYRQSLGQGPEFLIYFQGTGAADDSGLPNDRFFAVRPEGSVSTLKIQRTERGDSAVYLCASSFLAGNEQFFGPGTRLTVL.

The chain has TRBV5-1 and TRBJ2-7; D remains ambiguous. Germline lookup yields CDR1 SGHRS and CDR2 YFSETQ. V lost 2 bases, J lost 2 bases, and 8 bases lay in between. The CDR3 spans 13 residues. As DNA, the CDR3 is TGCGCCAGCAGCTTAACCTCGGCCTACGAGCAGTACTTC. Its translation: CASSLTSAYEQYF.

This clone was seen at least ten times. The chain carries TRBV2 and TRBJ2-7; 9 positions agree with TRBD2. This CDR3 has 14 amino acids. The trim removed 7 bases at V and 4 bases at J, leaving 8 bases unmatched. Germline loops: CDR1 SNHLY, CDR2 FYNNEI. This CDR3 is CASTPATSGYEQYF. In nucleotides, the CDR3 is TGTGCCAGCACGCCGGCGACTAGCGGTTACGAGCAGTACTTC.

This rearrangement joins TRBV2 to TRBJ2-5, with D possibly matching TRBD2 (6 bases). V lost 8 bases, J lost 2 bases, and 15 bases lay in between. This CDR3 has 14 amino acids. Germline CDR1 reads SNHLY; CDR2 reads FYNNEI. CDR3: CASEGGAGQETQYF. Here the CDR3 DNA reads TGTGCCAGCGAGGGCGGGGCGGGTCAAGAGACCCAGTACTTC.

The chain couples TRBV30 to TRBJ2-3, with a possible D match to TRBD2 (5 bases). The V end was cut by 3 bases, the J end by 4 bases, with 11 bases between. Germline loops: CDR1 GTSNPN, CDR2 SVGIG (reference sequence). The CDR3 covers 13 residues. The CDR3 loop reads CAWRRGFADTQYF. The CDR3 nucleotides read TGTGCCTGGAGGAGAGGGTTCGCAGATACGCAGTATTTT. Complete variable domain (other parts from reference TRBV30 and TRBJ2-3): SQTIHQWPATLVQPVGSPLSLECTVEGTSNPNLYWYRQAAGRGLQLLFYSVGIGQISSEVPQNLSASRPQDRQFILSSKKLLLSDSGFYLCAWRRGFADTQYFGPGTRLTVL.

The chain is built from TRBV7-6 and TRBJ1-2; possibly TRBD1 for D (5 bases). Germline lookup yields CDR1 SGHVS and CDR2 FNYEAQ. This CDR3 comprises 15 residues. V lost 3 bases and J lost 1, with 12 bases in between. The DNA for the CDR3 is TGTGCCAGCAGCTTCAGACAGCGAGATAACTATGGCTACACCTTC. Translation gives CASSFRQRDNYGYTF.

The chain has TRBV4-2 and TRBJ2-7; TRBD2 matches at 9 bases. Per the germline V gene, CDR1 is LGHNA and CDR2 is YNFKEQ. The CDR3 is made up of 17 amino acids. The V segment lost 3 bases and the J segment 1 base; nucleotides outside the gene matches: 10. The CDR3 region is CASSQWASGAASYEQYF. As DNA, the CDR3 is TGTGCCAGCAGCCAGTGGGCTAGCGGGGCGGCGTCCTACGAGCAGTACTTC.

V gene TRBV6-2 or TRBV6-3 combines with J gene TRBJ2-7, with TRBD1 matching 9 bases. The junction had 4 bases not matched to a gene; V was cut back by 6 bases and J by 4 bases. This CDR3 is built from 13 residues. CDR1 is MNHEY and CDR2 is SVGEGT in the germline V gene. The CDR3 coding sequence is TGTGCCAGCAGCCGGGACAGGGATTACGAGCAGTACTTC. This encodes CASSRDRDYEQYF.

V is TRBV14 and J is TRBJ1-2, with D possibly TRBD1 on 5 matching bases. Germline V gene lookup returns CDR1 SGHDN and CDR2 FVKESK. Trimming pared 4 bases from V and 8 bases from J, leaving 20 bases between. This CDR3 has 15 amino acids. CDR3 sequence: CASSRKEGTIKGYTF. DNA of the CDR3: TGTGCCAGCAGCCGGAAGGAAGGGACTATTAAAGGCTACACCTTC. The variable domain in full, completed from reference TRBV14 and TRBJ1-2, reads EAGVTQFPSHSVIEKGQTVTLRCDPISGHDNLYWYRRVMGKEIKFLLHFVKESKQDESGMPNNRFLAERTGGTYSTLKVQPAELEDSGVYFCASSRKEGTIKGYTFGSGTRLTVV.

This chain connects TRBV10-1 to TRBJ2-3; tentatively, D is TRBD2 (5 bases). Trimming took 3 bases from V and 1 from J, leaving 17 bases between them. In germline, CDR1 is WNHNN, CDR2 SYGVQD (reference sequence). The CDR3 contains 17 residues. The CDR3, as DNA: TGCGCCAGCAGTGAAAGCGATCAGCGGAGCTGCACAGATACGCAGTATTTT. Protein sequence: CASSESDQRSCTDTQYF.

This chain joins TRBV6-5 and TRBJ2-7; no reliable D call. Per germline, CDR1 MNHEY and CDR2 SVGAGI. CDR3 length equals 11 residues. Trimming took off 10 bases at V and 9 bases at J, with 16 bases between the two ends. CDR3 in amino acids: CATFSPSGQYF. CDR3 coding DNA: TGTGCCACCTTTTCTCCTTCCGGGCAGTACTTC.